The clone carrying this T cell receptor beta chain was seen many times. Its matching antigen is unknown. TCRdb redid the calling of the 5' RACE reads with MiXCR, one entry per CDR3 protein. The data show 500,000 to 650,000 distinct CDR3 sequences, approximately 5.3% seen once. There are 13 residues in the CDR3. Trimming removed 7 bases at V and 16 bases at J, with 23 bases between. This sample is part of a study of CD8 T cells in ankylosing spondylitis. Study-wide results and limits: One TCR beta motif, made up of under ten highly homologous variants, appeared characteristic of ankylosing spondylitis blood.

The clonotype comes from a male donor with ankylosing spondylitis. The chain recombines TRBV12-3 or TRBV12-4 with TRBJ1-3, with D possibly being TRBD1 (6 bases). Sequencing was carried out using blood, either unsorted or a sorted T cell fraction (not recorded which). For the CDR3, the DNA is TGTGCCAGCAACCGAAGGGGGACGGAGATCTTTTATTTT. Protein sequence: CASNRRGTEIFYF.